Below, 9 T cell receptor beta chains from the same sample are listed, as sequenced in a study of monozygotic twins with inflammatory bowel disease. Each CDR3 protein gets one entry in TCRdb, which reprocessed the 5' RACE reads and gives no DNA. Its clone listing holds about 200,000 distinct CDR3 sequences. Material: blood. These receptors all stem from a human donor with ulcerative colitis or Crohn's disease, or a healthy co-twin of an affected twin (not recorded which).

V and J are TRBV7-2 and TRBJ2-7. The CDR3 consists of 11 residues. The germline CDR1 and CDR2 sequences are SGHTA and FQGNSA. This CDR3 reads CASSPASKQYF.

The chain uses TRBV7-2 and TRBJ1-5. Germline V gene sequence: CDR1 SGHTA, CDR2 FQGNSA. This CDR3 has 15 residues. The CDR3: CASSLRQGVGQPQHF.

The chain couples TRBV11-1 to TRBJ2-7; TCRdb proposes TRBD1, but this gene call is untestable without DNA. The CDR3 covers 15 residues. The V gene's germline CDR1 is SGHAT and CDR2 FQDESV (reference sequence). The chain's CDR3 is CASSPSGVPPYEQYF.

The rearrangement uses TRBV5-1 and TRBJ2-7. The CDR3 loop spans 14 amino acids. Looked up from germline, CDR1 is SGHRS and CDR2 is YFSETQ. CDR3: CASSLARNTYEQYF.

This chain links TRBV28 with TRBJ2-5. CDR1 and CDR2 (germline): MDHEN, SYDVKM. This CDR3 region has 13 residues. The CDR3 loop is CASALSVGGTQYF.

V gene TRBV27 combines with J gene TRBJ1-6; without DNA, the TCRdb call of TRBD1 cannot be checked. This CDR3 spans 12 amino acids. Germline V lookup: CDR1 MNHEY, CDR2 SMNVEV (reference sequence). CDR3 residues: CASSDPGSPLHF.

The chain joins TRBV14 to TRBJ1-6; TCRdb outputs TRBD1, but without DNA this stays unchecked. The CDR3 is 14 residues long. Germline CDR1 reads SGHDN; CDR2 reads FVKESK. CDR3 loop: CASSPRETNSPLHF.

V usage is TRBV30 and J usage is TRBJ1-1. The CDR3 contains 13 residues. The germline gives CDR1 GTSNPN, CDR2 SVGIG (reference sequence). CDR3 region: CARSVRPLTEAFF.

The chain uses TRBV10-3 and TRBJ1-5. Germline-derived CDR1 and CDR2 are ENHRY and SYGVKD. The CDR3 is 13 amino acids. The CDR3 spells CAIGGSPDQPQHF.